This entry lists 15 T cell receptor beta chains sequenced from one sample in a study of T cells in Graves' hyperthyroidism and ophthalmopathy. From RNA transcripts, TCR beta CDR3 regions were amplified. The TCR CDR3 was amplified in a first-round RT-PCR using the HTBI primer set. TCRdb used MiXCR to reprocess the multiplex PCR reads, holding one entry per CDR3 protein. Seen here are fewer than 850,000 distinct CDR3 sequences, 15% to 20% observed once, and the top ten hold roughly 15%. Material: blood. The receptor set was obtained from a man aged 50-59 years with Graves' hyperthyroidism.

The genes are TRBV7-9 and TRBJ2-7, with TRBD2 identical over 11 bases. The CDR3 totals 19 residues. Germline-derived CDR1 and CDR2 are SEHNR and FQNEAQ (reference sequence). With V trimmed by 1 base and J by 3 bases, 14 bases remained unmatched. The DNA for the CDR3 is TGTGCCAGCAGCTTAGTTTTGGCTAGCGGGAGGTTTGGGTTCTACGAGCAGTACTTC. As protein: CASSLVLASGRFGFYEQYF.

This clonotype was found many times. This chain uses TRBV25-1 with TRBJ1-6, with D unclear. This CDR3 region has 18 residues. The germline gives CDR1 MGHDK, CDR2 SYGVNS. V lost 5 bases, J lost 0 bases, and 17 bases lay in between. The CDR3 loop reads CASSHGPRQSSYNSPLHF. CDR3 nucleotides: TGTGCCAGCAGTCATGGACCGCGCCAGAGCTCCTATAATTCACCCCTCCACTTT.

V and J are TRBV29-1 and TRBJ1-5; tentative D call: TRBD1 (5 bases). CDR1 SQVTM and CDR2 ANQGSEA come from the germline V gene. V was shortened by 4 bases and J by 1 base, with 14 bases between the two germline ends. The CDR3 has 15 residues. CDR3 in DNA: TGCAGCGTTGTATCCTCAGGGTCGAGCAATCAGCCCCAGCATTTT. Protein sequence: CSVVSSGSSNQPQHF.

This clonotype was observed at least ten times. The chain combines TRBV28 with TRBJ2-4; 10 bases agree with TRBD2. Trimming removed 2 bases from V and 0 bases from J; junction bases left unmatched: 7. The CDR3 is 18 residues long. Germline V gene data show CDR1 as MDHEN and CDR2 as SYDVKM. The CDR3 DNA follows: TGTGCCAGCAGTTTAGTAGCGGGGGGAAATCCAGCCAAAAACATTCAGTACTTC. Amino acid sequence: CASSLVAGGNPAKNIQYF.

This clonotype was seen a handful of times. The chain links TRBV19 to TRBJ1-2, with D unclear. This CDR3 contains 14 residues. Germline loops: CDR1 LNHDA, CDR2 SQIVND (reference sequence). Trimming shortened V by 10 bases and J by 4 bases, and 19 bases separated the two germline ends. For the CDR3, the DNA is TGTGCCACTCCATCGGACCGCGATTCCTATGGCTACACCTTC. It encodes CATPSDRDSYGYTF.

This clonotype appeared many times. This rearrangement joins TRBV6-1 to TRBJ2-7, with D perhaps matching TRBD1 or TRBD2 (5 bases each). This CDR3 spans 17 amino acids. The ends were cut back, 6 bases at V and 2 bases at J, with 23 bases in the middle. Germline CDR1 is MNHNS and CDR2 is SASEGT. CDR3 sequence (DNA): TGTGCCAGCAGACACAGTCTCCCTGCCGGGACCGCCTACGAGCAGTACTTC. Translation gives CASRHSLPAGTAYEQYF.

This clonotype was found a few times. This sequence joins TRBV7-6 and TRBJ2-1; D is perhaps TRBD1 (6 bases). Between the trimmed V and J ends, which lost 5 bases and 4 bases, there was a span of 21 bases. CDR3 length: 17 amino acids. Germline lookup yields CDR1 SGHVS and CDR2 FNYEAQ. The CDR3 DNA is TGTGCCAGCAGCAGGGGGACGGTGGGAGAGCTTTACAATGAGCAGTTCTTC. Translation gives CASSRGTVGELYNEQFF.

The chain uses TRBV30 and TRBJ1-1; perhaps TRBD1 as D (6 bases). Germline loops: CDR1 GTSNPN, CDR2 SVGIG (reference sequence). The V end was cut by 4 bases, the J end by 0 bases, with 12 bases between. This CDR3 has 14 residues. As DNA, the CDR3 is TGTGCCTGGAATGGACAGTTGATGAACACTGAAGCTTTCTTT. It translates to CAWNGQLMNTEAFF.

This clonotype was detected ten times or more. The chain recombines TRBV2 with TRBJ2-5; 14 nucleotides match TRBD2. Germline CDR1 SNHLY, CDR2 FYNNEI. This CDR3 region has 15 residues. The V and J ends lost 6 bases and 5 bases, in that order; junction bases with no gene match: 5. This chain's CDR3 is CASSQGLAGVETQYF. CDR3 DNA sequence: TGTGCCAGCAGCCAGGGACTAGCGGGAGTCGAGACCCAGTACTTC.

This clonotype came up a few times. J is TRBJ2-5 and V is TRBV6-5, with TRBD2 matching over 7 bases. Germline trimming cut 4 bases from V and 3 bases from J; bases unmatched to any gene: 5. Germline V CDR1 and CDR2: MNHEY, SVGAGI. The CDR3 runs to 14 residues. CDR3 nucleotide sequence: TGTGCCAGCAGTTCCTCGCTAGCGGAAGAGACCCAGTACTTC. Its translation: CASSSSLAEETQYF.

The chain links TRBV19 to TRBJ2-7; 16 bases line up with TRBD2. Trimming cost V 6 bases and J 4 bases; bases outside gene matches: 9. CDR3 size: 17 residues. Germline V lookup: CDR1 LNHDA, CDR2 SQIVND (reference sequence). CDR3 region: CASSPGTSGRAPYEQYF. The CDR3 DNA reads as TGTGCCAGTAGCCCCGGGACTAGCGGGAGGGCCCCTTACGAGCAGTACTTC.

This chain links TRBV28 with TRBJ1-1, with 8 nucleotides matching TRBD1. With 6 bases clipped from V and 5 bases from J, the junction kept 8 bases outside the gene matches. Germline assignment: CDR1 MDHEN and CDR2 SYDVKM. The CDR3 runs 14 residues. CDR3 in amino acids: CASSTTGVGTEAFF. In nucleotides, the CDR3 is TGTGCCAGCAGCACGACAGGGGTGGGTACTGAAGCTTTCTTT. Variable domain in full (rest from reference TRBV28 and TRBJ1-1): DVKVTQSSRYLVKRTGEKVFLECVQDMDHENMFWYRQDPGLGLRLIYFSYDVKMKEKGDIPEGYSVSREKKERFSLILESASTNQTSMYLCASSTTGVGTEAFFGQGTRLTVV.

In this sample, this clonotype turned up many times. The rearrangement links TRBV27 to TRBJ1-2; D uncertain. Deletions cut 5 bases from V and 1 base from J, with 11 bases between. The germline V gene has CDR1 MNHEY and CDR2 SMNVEV (reference sequence). CDR3 size: 14 residues. CDR3 sequence: CASSASASNYGYTF. The DNA of the CDR3 is TGTGCCAGCAGTGCCTCGGCGAGTAACTATGGCTACACCTTC.

This clonotype was seen repeatedly, ten times or more. This chain joins TRBV27 and TRBJ2-7; 11 nucleotides align to TRBD2. CDR3 length: 16 residues. The ends lost 3 bases at V and 4 bases at J; junction bases unmatched: 8. Germline CDR1 is MNHEY and CDR2 is SMNVEV (reference sequence). The CDR3 nucleotides are TGTGCCAGCAGTTTGGTTTGGACTAGCGGGTCGTACGAGCAGTACTTC. Translated: CASSLVWTSGSYEQYF.

This clonotype was recorded many times. This chain uses TRBV30 with TRBJ2-2, with D maybe TRBD2 (6 bases). Germline CDR1 reads GTSNPN; CDR2 reads SVGIG (reference sequence). The V end lost 4 bases, the J end lost 2 bases, and 8 bases lay between the germline ends. This CDR3 is built from 13 residues. The CDR3 nucleotides are TGTGCCTGGACTAGCGCCAACACCGGGGAGCTGTTTTTT. Protein product: CAWTSANTGELFF. Combining the CDR3 with reference TRBV30 and TRBJ2-2 gives the whole variable domain SQTIHQWPATLVQPVGSPLSLECTVEGTSNPNLYWYRQAAGRGLQLLFYSVGIGQISSEVPQNLSASRPQDRQFILSSKKLLLSDSGFYLCAWTSANTGELFFGEGSRLTVL.